The 18 T cell receptor beta chains listed next were all sequenced from one sample in a study of memory CD4+ T cells and cytomegalovirus serostatus. Method: immunoSEQ multiplex PCR; TCRdb's copy keeps in-frame clones and lacks some. The data show tens of thousands of clones, roughly three quarters seen once. The sort gate was single viable CD3+CD4+CD8-CD45RO+ cells for memory CD4+ T cells. Sequences were obtained from memory CD4+ T cells from blood. The receptors shown here come from an adult in good health and CMV-seropositive.

This clone was detected many times. This chain links TRBV5-3 with TRBJ2-3; 8 bases are shared with TRBD1. TRBV5-3 is noted as an ORF with a role that remains uncertain. CDR3 length equals 17 residues. V lost 1 base, J lost 4 bases, and 11 bases stayed unmatched. This CDR3 is CARSLYPGGMFPDTQYF. The CDR3 DNA follows: TGTGCCAGAAGCTTGTACCCAGGGGGCATGTTCCCAGATACGCAGTATTTT.

The V and J genes are TRBV19 and TRBJ1-1, with TRBD1 identical over 9 bases. Germline V gene lookup returns CDR1 LNHDA and CDR2 SQIVND (reference sequence). This CDR3 region has 13 residues. V shed 8 bases, J shed 5 bases, and the junction held 6 bases outside the gene matches. The CDR3 coding sequence is TGTGCCAGTTCTAACAGGGGGCGGACTGAAGCTTTCTTT. It is translated as CASSNRGRTEAFF.

CDR3 loop: CSVRTSGSYEQYF. CDR3 in DNA: TGCAGCGTTAGGACTAGCGGGAGTTACGAGCAGTACTTC. The gene calls are TRBV29-1 and TRBJ2-7, with 13 bases identical to TRBD2. V was pared by 5 bases and J by 4 bases, with 2 bases of the junction left unmatched. Germline V lookup: CDR1 SQVTM, CDR2 ANQGSEA. CDR3 size: 13 residues.

CDR3 DNA: TGTGCCAGCAGCCGCTCAGTGAACACTGAAGCTTTCTTT. This gives the protein CASSRSVNTEAFF. The chain joins TRBV7-6 to TRBJ1-1; the D is unclear. This CDR3 spans 13 amino acids. Trimming pared 5 bases from V and 0 bases from J, leaving 7 bases between. Germline loops: CDR1 SGHVS, CDR2 FNYEAQ.

DNA for the CDR3: TGTGCCTGGAGTACGGGTGATAACTATGGCTACACCTTC. It codes for CAWSTGDNYGYTF. V and J are TRBV30 and TRBJ1-2; no clear D gene. The CDR3 loop spans 13 amino acids. V lost 2 bases to trimming and J lost 1 base, with 8 bases between them. Germline lookup yields CDR1 GTSNPN and CDR2 SVGIG (reference sequence).

This rearrangement joins TRBV6-1 to TRBJ1-5; D gene uncertain. The CDR3 is 18 residues long. The germline V and J ends were trimmed by 1 base and 0 bases, with 16 bases remaining between them. Germline CDR1 is MNHNS and CDR2 is SASEGT. The CDR3 region has the DNA TGTGCCAGCAGTGAAGGACCCACCTACGCTATTAGCAATCAGCCCCAGCATTTT. It specifies CASSEGPTYAISNQPQHF.

The rearrangement joins TRBV5-5 to TRBJ2-1; D is perhaps TRBD2 (5 bases). CDR1 SGHKS and CDR2 YYEKEE come from the germline V gene (reference sequence). The CDR3 runs to 18 residues. Deletions cut 1 base from V and 0 bases from J, with 17 bases between. The CDR3 spells CASSLLVGSASSYNEQFF. For the CDR3, the DNA is TGTGCCAGCAGCTTGTTAGTCGGTAGCGCAAGCTCCTACAATGAGCAGTTCTTC.

The sample holds a few counts of this clone. The chain carries TRBV20-1 and TRBJ2-1; D is unclear. Trimming cost V 6 bases and J 4 bases, with 7 bases left between them. Per the germline V gene, CDR1 is DFQATT and CDR2 is SNEGSKA (reference sequence). This CDR3 is built from 11 residues. This CDR3 is CSATFYNEQFF. As DNA, the CDR3 is TGCAGTGCCACTTTTTACAATGAGCAGTTCTTC.

Only a few counts were recorded for this clone. CDR3 sequence (DNA): TGCGCCAGCAGCCAAAACCCCGGGCAGGGGAGTATGGCAACTAATGAAAAACTGTTTTTT. Its translation is CASSQNPGQGSMATNEKLFF. The chain has TRBV4-1 and TRBJ1-4, with D perhaps TRBD1 (6 bases). CDR3 length: 20 residues. Per the germline V gene, CDR1 is MGHRA and CDR2 is YSYEKL. With 2 bases removed from V and 0 bases from J, the gap between germline ends came to 22 bases.

The table lists this clone with a few counts. The gene calls are TRBV4-2 and TRBJ1-5; tentatively, D is TRBD1 (5 bases). CDR1 is LGHNA, CDR2 YNFKEQ, per germline. CDR3 length equals 15 residues. The V end lost 1 base, the J end lost 1 base, and 8 bases lay between the germline ends. In DNA form, the CDR3 reads TGTGCCAGCAGCCAAGGAAGGGGAAGCAATCAGCCCCAGCATTTT. It codes for CASSQGRGSNQPQHF.

The chain couples TRBV6-5 to TRBJ1-1; possible D gene TRBD1, 5 bases. The CDR3 is made up of 15 amino acids. Deletions cut 2 bases from V and 3 bases from J, with 13 bases between. Germline lookup yields CDR1 MNHEY and CDR2 SVGAGI. CDR3 amino acids: CASSYNRGWDTEAFF. Here the CDR3 DNA reads TGTGCCAGCAGTTACAACCGGGGGTGGGACACTGAAGCTTTCTTT.

The rearrangement links TRBV10-3 to TRBJ2-7, with a possible D match to TRBD1 (6 bases). The V gene lost 2 bases and the J gene lost 3 bases, with 8 bases spanning the gap. The germline gives CDR1 ENHRY, CDR2 SYGVKD. The CDR3 contains 13 residues. The CDR3 region is CAISELQGYEQYF. Written as DNA, the CDR3 is TGTGCCATCAGTGAGCTACAGGGCTACGAGCAGTACTTC.

CDR3 nucleotide sequence: TGTGCCAGCTTAGGACAGGGCCCCCCTGAAGCTTTCTTT. Its translation: CASLGQGPPEAFF. The rearrangement links TRBV18 to TRBJ1-1, with 8 bases aligning to TRBD1. With 7 bases clipped from V and 6 bases from J, the junction kept 7 bases outside the gene matches. The CDR3 spans 13 residues. Looked up from germline, CDR1 is KGHSH and CDR2 is LQKENI.

The chain has TRBV27 and TRBJ1-2, with 11 bases identical to TRBD1. Germline V lookup: CDR1 MNHEY, CDR2 SMNVEV (reference sequence). V was pared by 5 bases and J by 4 bases, with 9 bases of the junction left unmatched. CDR3 length equals 16 residues. The CDR3 spells CASSPIAGTGGYGYTF. The CDR3 DNA sequence: TGTGCCAGCAGTCCCATAGCTGGGACAGGGGGCTATGGCTACACCTTC.

In nucleotides, the CDR3 is TGTGCCAGCAGTTCCTTCCCGGGACCGGTGAGAGGGGCCAACGTCCTGACTTTC. It yields the protein CASSSFPGPVRGANVLTF. The chain couples TRBV27 to TRBJ2-6, with D perhaps assigned TRBD1 or TRBD2 (5 bases each). Germline CDR1 reads MNHEY; CDR2 reads SMNVEV (reference sequence). The CDR3 runs to 18 residues. Trimming took off 4 bases at V and 4 bases at J, with 20 bases between the two ends.

This clone came up once. The CDR3 DNA follows: TGTGCCAGCAGCGTAGCTATGTCAAATTCACCCCTCCACTTT. Translated, it gives CASSVAMSNSPLHF. This sequence joins TRBV9 and TRBJ1-6; no reliable D call. The CDR3 length is 14 residues. Germline V gene lookup returns CDR1 SGDLS and CDR2 YYNGEE. The V gene lost 0 bases and the J gene lost 7 bases, with 8 bases spanning the gap.

This clone was observed a single time. The chain couples TRBV10-1 to TRBJ2-7, with 7 nucleotides matching TRBD1. CDR3 length: 14 residues. Per the germline V gene, CDR1 is WNHNN and CDR2 is SYGVQD (reference sequence). The J segment lost 3 bases and the V segment lost 8 bases, leaving 10 bases of the junction unmatched. The CDR3 spells CASLDEGTDYEQYF. The CDR3 DNA is TGCGCCAGCCTAGACGAGGGGACAGACTACGAGCAGTACTTC.

The chain recombines TRBV5-1 with TRBJ2-7; tentative D call: TRBD1 (6 bases). The CDR3 has 14 amino acids. V shed 4 bases and J shed 0 bases, with 11 bases lying between them. Germline values: CDR1 SGHRS, CDR2 YFSETQ. DNA of the CDR3: TGCGCCAGCAGCGTCGGGACATTCTCCTACGAGCAGTACTTC. It yields the protein CASSVGTFSYEQYF.